These 4 T cell receptor beta chains were all obtained from the same sample, sequenced in a study of beta chain features in type 1 diabetes. TCRB transcripts that were expressed got sequenced, as all of the isolated RNA had been reverse transcribed. Generated by immunoSEQ multiplex PCR, the TCRdb table keeps only in-frame clones and is missing some. The table lists fewer than 250,000 clones, 9.6% of them singletons. The sample consisted of naive CD4+ T cells from blood. These receptors were collected from a woman between 18 and 29 years old in good health.

Comments on this clone: The same CDR3 also results from other DNA sequences found in this sample. This rearrangement joins TRBV30 to TRBJ2-3, with 8 bases identical to TRBD2. The CDR3 has 14 amino acids. J was trimmed by 0 bases and V by 3 bases; bases with no gene match: 2. Germline CDR1 and CDR2: GTSNPN and SVGIG (reference sequence). The CDR3 loop reads CAWRLAASTDTQYF. The CDR3 DNA reads as TGTGCCTGGAGACTAGCGGCTAGCACAGATACGCAGTATTTT.

This clone was recorded a few times. V and J are TRBV6-1 and TRBJ2-3, with D possibly being TRBD2 (6 bases). Between the trimmed V and J ends, which lost 7 bases and 0 bases, there was a span of 14 bases. The germline CDR1 and CDR2 sequences are MNHNS and SASEGT. This CDR3 spans 15 amino acids. The CDR3 loop is CASTKSAGSTDTQYF. CDR3 sequence (DNA): TGTGCCAGCACGAAGTCTGCGGGGAGCACAGATACGCAGTATTTT.

The V and J genes are TRBV7-9 and TRBJ1-2; TRBD1 might be the D (6 bases). Trimming removed 4 bases at V and 8 bases at J, with 11 bases between. The CDR3 sequence is 12 residues long. In germline, CDR1 is SEHNR, CDR2 FQNEAQ (reference sequence). The CDR3 nucleotides are TGTGCCAGCAGCTCAGGGGCGAGAGGCTACACCTTC. Encoded protein: CASSSGARGYTF.

This clone turned up a few times. This chain joins TRBV2 and TRBJ2-1; 9 nucleotides match TRBD1. The trim removed 6 bases at V and 6 bases at J, leaving 9 bases unmatched. CDR3 length: 15 residues. Germline CDR1 is SNHLY and CDR2 is FYNNEI. The CDR3 DNA sequence: TGTGCCAGCAGAAAGACAGGGGGTTATGGCAATGAGCAGTTCTTC. Translating gives CASRKTGGYGNEQFF. Complete variable domain (other parts from reference TRBV2 and TRBJ2-1): EPEVTQTPSHQVTQMGQEVILRCVPISNHLYFYWYRQILGQKVEFLVSFYNNEISEKSEIFDDQFSVERPDGSNFTLKIRSTKLEDSAMYFCASRKTGGYGNEQFFGPGTRLTVL.